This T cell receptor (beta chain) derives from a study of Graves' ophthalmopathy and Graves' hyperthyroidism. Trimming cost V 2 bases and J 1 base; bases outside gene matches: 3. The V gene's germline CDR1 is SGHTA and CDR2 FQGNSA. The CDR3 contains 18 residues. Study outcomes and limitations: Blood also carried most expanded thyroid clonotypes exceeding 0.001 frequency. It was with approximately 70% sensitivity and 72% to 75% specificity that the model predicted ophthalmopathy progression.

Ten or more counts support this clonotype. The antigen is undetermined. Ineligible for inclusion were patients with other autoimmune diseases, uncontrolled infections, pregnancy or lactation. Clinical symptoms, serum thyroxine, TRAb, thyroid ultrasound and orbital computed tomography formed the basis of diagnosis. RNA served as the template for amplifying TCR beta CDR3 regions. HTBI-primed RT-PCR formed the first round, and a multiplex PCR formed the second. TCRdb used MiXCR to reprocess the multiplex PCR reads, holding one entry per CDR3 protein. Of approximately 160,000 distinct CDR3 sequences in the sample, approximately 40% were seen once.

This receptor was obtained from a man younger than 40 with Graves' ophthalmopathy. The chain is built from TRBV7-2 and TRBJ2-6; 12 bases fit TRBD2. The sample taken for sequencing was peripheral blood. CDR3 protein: CASSLSGLAGSGANVLTF. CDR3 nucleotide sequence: TGTGCCAGCAGCTTATCTGGACTAGCGGGGTCTGGGGCCAACGTCCTGACTTTC.